The TCR beta chain described here comes from a study of human CD4 T cells and Enterobacteriaceae (TCRdb year 2020). Study-level background: E. coli, K. pneumoniae, E. aerogenes, S. flexneri, S. sonnei, S. typhimurium and S. aureus were used as stimulating bacteria and were heat-inactivated after culture. The investigation overall reported the following: Clonotypes shared across Enterobacteriaceae cultures accounted for roughly 25-55% of unique rearrangements but roughly 65-93% of templates, whereas sharing with control bacteria was rare. Enterobacteriaceae-reactive repertoires co-clustered together and were polyclonal, yet held fewer clonotypes than S. aureus- or M. tuberculosis-reactive repertoires.

The CFSE-low antigen-reactive cultures were sequenced at survey level, which gave a detection sensitivity of one cell in 40,000. The QIAamp DNA Micro Kit was used to extract genomic DNA from cell pellets, and spectrophotometry was used to check the quantity and purity of the genomic DNA. The immunoSEQ multiplex PCR assay was used to amplify TCR Vbeta CDR3 regions. The Illumina HiSeq platform was used to sequence the amplicons. Each retrieved sequence was 87 nucleotides long and included the CDR3 region. The original pipeline was this. A clonotype was defined as a unique productive TCR Vbeta nucleotide sequence and was quantified by productive template frequency from ImmunoSEQ Analyzer V3.0. A threshold set at the top 5th percentile of each frequency-ranked repertoire was used to define expanded clonotypes. Repertoire overlap was calculated as Chao-Jaccard using the R package fossil and displayed by nonmetric multidimensional scaling using the R package MASS. This is the immuneACCESS table as TCRdb keeps it, with only in-frame sequences that have V and J called. A part of the clones is gone; compared with another copy, unresolved V genes explain less than half, and the rest is unexplained. V and J calls and clone size follow that table, whereas D and trimming were derived from the DNA. The sample data list 1,000 to 1,500 clones, and about half of these were observed just once. 30% to 40% of the sample is taken by the ten largest.

After 6-7 days, proliferating activated T cells were FACS-sorted as CFSE-low CD25+ ICOS+ cells. Sorted memory CD4+ T cells were CFSE-labeled and cultured at a 2:1 ratio with irradiated autologous monocytes pulsed with antigen. Memory CD4+ T cells, defined as all CD4+ cells other than CD45RA+CCR7+CD95- naive cells, were FACS-sorted on a FACSAria III to a purity of over 95%. Healthy donor blood was obtained from blood donation centers in Switzerland. Positive selection with CD4 and CD14 magnetic microbeads was used to enrich total CD4+ T cells and monocytes. Before sorting, CD8+, CD14+, CD16+, CD56+, CD19+ and CD25-bright cells were excluded. Heat inactivation of the bacteria was done at 60 degrees C for roughly 2 hours, with the bacteria added at around 2.2 particles per monocyte, while M. tuberculosis lysate was used at 3 to 3.5 ug/ml. The TCR Vbeta genes were sequenced from CFSE-low memory CD4+ T cells that had proliferated after primary stimulation with Enterobacteriaceae or with control bacteria. Across two independent experiments, two to four different donors were used to analyze each bacteria-reactive repertoire. Isolation of peripheral blood mononuclear cells from donor blood was performed with Ficoll-Paque Plus.

Measured from the cysteine to the phenylalanine, the CDR3 is 11 residues long. Kept here is only the CDR3 DNA, which spans 33 bases and is read in frame from base 1. Between the V and J ends, shortened by 4 bases and 12 bases respectively, the junction contains 13 bases. The germline V gene yields MDHEN for CDR1 and SYDVKM for CDR2. As for this clone: No much larger clone is present one base from it, and per-base qualities are unavailable.

The sequence came from a human donor in good health. The sample was bacteria-reactive CD4+ T cells grown in culture. The cell subset or site label, read with the paper, signifies: CFSE-low proliferating memory CD4 T cells sorted after in vitro stimulation with a heat-inactivated bacterium or M. tuberculosis lysate. The chain couples TRBV28 to TRBJ2-7, with an unclear D gene assignment. The CDR3 in this case is CASSSTYKRYF. The DNA is as follows: TGTGCCAGCAGTTCCACCTACAAAAGGTACTTC. With the rest looked up from the reference TRBV28 and TRBJ2-7 genes rather than sequenced, the full variable domain is DVKVTQSSRYLVKRTGEKVFLECVQDMDHENMFWYRQDPGLGLRLIYFSYDVKMKEKGDIPEGYSVSREKKERFSLILESASTNQTSMYLCASSSTYKRYFGPGTRLTVT.